Shown below are 17 T cell receptor beta chains from a single sample sequenced in a study of shared clonotypes between healthy human individuals. Profiling relied on immunoSEQ multiplex PCR, and the TCRdb table lists in-frame clones only, not all of them. The sample lists around 600,000 clones, about 98% occurring once. As defined, naive CD8 cells were CD45RO-negative and positively selected for CCR7, with terminally differentiated effector memory CD45RA+ cells excluded. The sequencing input was naive CD8+ T cells sorted from blood. The receptors stem from a man aged 25-45 years in good health.

J is TRBJ2-7 and V is TRBV5-1; D may be TRBD2 (5 bases). Germline V gene lookup returns CDR1 SGHRS and CDR2 YFSETQ. V was trimmed by 1 base and J by 3 bases, leaving 17 bases between them. This CDR3 region has 16 residues. The CDR3 reads CASSLIGISAHYEQYF. The DNA of the CDR3 is TGCGCCAGCAGCTTGATTGGGATTAGCGCCCACTACGAGCAGTACTTC.

The V call is TRBV28, the J call TRBJ2-1; perhaps TRBD2 as D (6 bases). This CDR3 comprises 14 residues. The V and J ends lost 7 bases and 5 bases respectively, with 15 bases between them. Germline V gene lookup returns CDR1 MDHEN and CDR2 SYDVKM. CDR3 coding DNA: TGTGCCAGCACCAACACGGGGGTCAACAATGAGCAGTTCTTC. It yields the protein CASTNTGVNNEQFF. The complete variable domain, with remaining parts taken from reference TRBV28 and TRBJ2-1, reads DVKVTQSSRYLVKRTGEKVFLECVQDMDHENMFWYRQDPGLGLRLIYFSYDVKMKEKGDIPEGYSVSREKKERFSLILESASTNQTSMYLCASTNTGVNNEQFFGPGTRLTVL.

CDR3 region: CASSPLPTGGYEQYF. Here the CDR3 DNA reads TGTGCCAGCAGCCCGCTTCCGACAGGGGGTTACGAGCAGTACTTC. The V and J genes are TRBV7-9 and TRBJ2-7; 9 bases match TRBD1. V lost 5 bases, J lost 4 bases, and 9 bases stayed unmatched. Germline V gene lookup returns CDR1 SEHNR and CDR2 FQNEAQ (reference sequence). CDR3 length: 15 amino acids. Full variable domain (remainder filled in from reference TRBV7-9 and TRBJ2-7): DTGVSQNPRHKITKRGQNVTFRCDPISEHNRLYWYRQTLGQGPEFLTYFQNEAQLEKSRLLSDRFSAERPKGSFSTLEIQRTEQGDSAMYLCASSPLPTGGYEQYFGPGTRLTVT.

The rearrangement joins TRBV2 to TRBJ2-7, with no clear D. Trimming removed 1 base at V and 4 bases at J, with 14 bases between. CDR1 and CDR2 (germline): SNHLY, FYNNEI. The CDR3 runs to 15 residues. The CDR3 region is CASSEGAPSAYEQYF. The CDR3 DNA reads as TGTGCCAGCAGTGAAGGGGCCCCGAGTGCTTACGAGCAGTACTTC.

The V gene is TRBV19, the J gene TRBJ1-1; TRBD1 might be the D (6 bases). The CDR3 consists of 12 residues. Germline CDR1 LNHDA, CDR2 SQIVND (reference sequence). The ends were cut back, 6 bases at V and 7 bases at J, with 12 bases in the middle. This CDR3 is CASSFDRLEAFF. The CDR3 DNA follows: TGTGCCAGTAGCTTCGACAGGCTTGAAGCTTTCTTT.

The genes are TRBV5-6 and TRBJ2-7; D gene uncertain. CDR3 length: 15 residues. CDR1 and CDR2 (germline): SGHDT, YYEEEE. The V and J ends lost 3 bases and 6 bases respectively, with 19 bases between them. CDR3 coding DNA: TGTGCCAGCAGCTCGACGGTGGTGGGGTTTGGCGAGCAGTACTTC. Its translation is CASSSTVVGFGEQYF.

The gene calls are TRBV5-1 and TRBJ1-2; D gene unclear. The CDR3 is 15 residues long. The V gene lost 0 bases and the J gene lost 3 bases, with 12 bases spanning the gap. CDR1 and CDR2 (germline): SGHRS, YFSETQ. Written as DNA, the CDR3 is TGCGCCAGCAGCTTGGTGGGCCCTTTGGACTATGGCTACACCTTC. Translating it yields CASSLVGPLDYGYTF.

The rearrangement uses TRBV27 and TRBJ2-7; tentative D call: TRBD1 (5 bases). CDR1 is MNHEY, CDR2 SMNVEV, per germline (reference sequence). V dropped 6 bases and J dropped 1 base, with 13 bases sitting between them. The CDR3 covers 14 residues. The DNA of the CDR3 is TGTGCCAGCAGCCCGGCCAGGGCGTCCTACGAGCAGTACTTC. This gives the protein CASSPARASYEQYF.

CDR3 DNA sequence: TGTGCCATTAGGGTAAACACTGAAGCTTTCTTT. It is translated as CAIRVNTEAFF. This chain uses TRBV7-9 with TRBJ1-1; no clear D gene. Germline lookup yields CDR1 SEHNR and CDR2 FQNEAQ (reference sequence). V lost 10 bases and J 2 bases, leaving 8 bases between the germline ends. The CDR3 contains 11 residues.

J is TRBJ2-5 and V is TRBV29-1; 13 bases agree with TRBD2. Germline loops: CDR1 SQVTM, CDR2 ANQGSEA. The CDR3 totals 18 residues. V was pared by 0 bases and J by 2 bases, with 9 bases of the junction left unmatched. This CDR3 reads CSVEDQLAGGPWQETQYF. The DNA of the CDR3 is TGCAGCGTTGAAGATCAACTAGCGGGAGGGCCGTGGCAAGAGACCCAGTACTTC. Full variable domain (outside the CDR3, taken from reference TRBV29-1 and TRBJ2-5): SAVISQKPSRDICQRGTSLTIQCQVDSQVTMMFWYRQQPGQSLTLIATANQGSEATYESGFVIDKFPISRPNLTFSTLTVSNMSPEDSSIYLCSVEDQLAGGPWQETQYFGPGTRLLVL.

The rearrangement links TRBV18 to TRBJ2-3; 10 bases are shared with TRBD1. The CDR3 covers 18 residues. Unmatched junction bases numbered 13, after V lost 3 bases and J lost 4 bases. Germline lookup yields CDR1 KGHSH and CDR2 LQKENI. CDR3 nucleotides: TGTGCCAGCTCACCCTTCGTCCCGGGACAGGGGCGGTCAGATACGCAGTATTTT. This codes for CASSPFVPGQGRSDTQYF. Drawing the rest from reference TRBV18 and TRBJ2-3, the complete variable domain is NAGVMQNPRHLVRRRGQEARLRCSPMKGHSHVYWYRQLPEEGLKFMVYLQKENIIDESGMPKERFSAEFPKEGPSILRIQQVVRGDSAAYFCASSPFVPGQGRSDTQYFGPGTRLTVL.

This clone was observed once. The chain employs TRBV7-9 and TRBJ2-1; 8 bases are shared with TRBD2. Germline V CDR1 and CDR2: SEHNR, FQNEAQ (reference sequence). V lost 5 bases to trimming and J lost 7 bases; unmatched junction nucleotides: 10. This CDR3 is 15 amino acids long. The CDR3 nucleotides read TGTGCCAGCAGCCTCAGAGCGGGAGCTGTAAATGAGCAGTTCTTC. This gives the protein CASSLRAGAVNEQFF.

The gene calls are TRBV19 and TRBJ2-7, with D possibly being TRBD2 (5 bases). CDR1 is LNHDA and CDR2 is SQIVND in the germline V gene (reference sequence). Trimming removed 3 bases from V and 0 bases from J, with 9 bases in between. This CDR3 comprises 14 residues. As DNA, the CDR3 is TGTGCCAGTAGTATCCATGGGAGCTCCTACGAGCAGTACTTC. This translates into CASSIHGSSYEQYF.

The chain joins TRBV9 to TRBJ2-2; perhaps TRBD2 as D (5 bases). V lost 3 bases and J lost 1, with 7 bases in between. From germline, CDR1 is SGDLS and CDR2 YYNGEE. The CDR3 consists of 14 residues. The CDR3 DNA reads TGTGCCAGCAGCGGGGCGGGGAACACCGGGGAGCTGTTTTTT. This translates into CASSGAGNTGELFF.

This clone occurred once. CDR3 bases: TGCGCCAGCAGCCAAGAGGGTACAGGTTCAACCGGGGAGCTGTTTTTT. Translated, it gives CASSQEGTGSTGELFF. The rearrangement joins TRBV4-1 to TRBJ2-2, with D possibly being TRBD1 (5 bases). The CDR3 totals 16 residues. V lost 0 bases to trimming and J lost 5 bases, with 13 bases between them. Per the germline V gene, CDR1 is MGHRA and CDR2 is YSYEKL.

Remarks on this clone: Other nucleotide sequences in the sample specify the same CDR3. The chain joins TRBV29-1 to TRBJ2-2; 7 bases fit TRBD1. Germline V lookup: CDR1 SQVTM, CDR2 ANQGSEA. The CDR3 loop spans 13 amino acids. J lost 0 bases, V lost 6 bases, and 1 base had no gene match. The CDR3 DNA follows: TGCAGCGTGGGGACAGCGAACACCGGGGAGCTGTTTTTT. Translation gives CSVGTANTGELFF.

The rearrangement links TRBV10-3 to TRBJ2-1; 12 bases line up with TRBD2. Trimming took 8 bases from V and 9 from J; bases not matched to a gene: 2. The V gene's germline CDR1 is ENHRY and CDR2 SYGVKD. The CDR3 consists of 12 residues. CDR3 nucleotide sequence: TGTGCCATCGGACTAGCGGGAAGTGAGCAGTTCTTC. Amino acid sequence: CAIGLAGSEQFF.